This passage covers 17 T cell receptor beta chains from one sample sequenced in a study of T cell repertoires in cytomegalovirus infection. Antigens for these TCRs are unknown. TCRdb reprocessed the reads via MiXCR and lists one record per CDR3 protein. The sample lists roughly 78,000 distinct CDR3 sequences; approximately 42% were seen once. The sequencing used CD8+ T cells from cultured PBMCs, collected from culture after CMV antigen stimulation. The origin of the receptors is a human donor in good health (CMV status not recorded). Some clones in this sample may be carry-over from other donors' samples.

The DNA of the CDR3 is TGTGCCAGCAGCGCGTTGGGGGACAGGCAGCCCCAGCATTTT. Residues: CASSALGDRQPQHF. This chain joins TRBV7-2 and TRBJ1-5; TRBD1 aligns across 8 bases. V dropped 5 bases and J dropped 7; count of bases not matched to a gene: 7. The germline gives CDR1 SGHTA, CDR2 FQGNSA. This CDR3 contains 14 residues.

This clonotype came up a few times. V is TRBV27 and J is TRBJ2-3; no firm D call. The germline V gene has CDR1 MNHEY and CDR2 SMNVEV (reference sequence). V lost 6 bases, J lost 3 bases, and 1 base lay in between. This CDR3 comprises 10 residues. CDR3 residues: CASRTDTQYF. CDR3 coding DNA: TGTGCCAGCAGAACAGATACGCAGTATTTT.

The chain links TRBV27 to TRBJ2-5; a weak D match, TRBD1 (6 bases). V dropped 3 bases and J dropped 5 bases, with 13 bases sitting between them. The CDR3 runs 14 residues. Germline V lookup: CDR1 MNHEY, CDR2 SMNVEV (reference sequence). The CDR3 sequence is CASSLGAQLETQYF. For the CDR3, the DNA is TGTGCCAGCAGTTTGGGGGCGCAACTGGAGACCCAGTACTTC.

This clonotype occurred many times. This sequence joins TRBV19 and TRBJ2-1, with 8 nucleotides matching TRBD1. The CDR3 length is 14 residues. The trim removed 6 bases at V and 6 bases at J, leaving 7 bases unmatched. Germline CDR1 LNHDA, CDR2 SQIVND (reference sequence). CDR3 amino acids: CASREIGTGNEQFF. The CDR3 coding sequence is TGTGCCAGTAGGGAGATAGGGACAGGCAATGAGCAGTTCTTC.

This clonotype was picked up a small number of times. The chain has TRBV6-2 or TRBV6-3 and TRBJ1-2; the D gene is possibly TRBD1 (5 bases). V lost 0 bases and J lost 6, with 14 bases in between. This CDR3 is built from 15 residues. The germline CDR1 and CDR2 sequences are MNHEY and SVGEGT. CDR3 in amino acids: CASSYSNPRVDGYTF. DNA of the CDR3: TGTGCCAGCAGTTACTCGAATCCCAGGGTCGATGGCTACACCTTC.

This chain links TRBV12-3 or TRBV12-4 with TRBJ2-3; D tentatively reads TRBD1 or TRBD2 (6 bases each). The germline V and J ends were trimmed by 6 bases and 2 bases, with 15 bases remaining between them. The CDR3 consists of 15 residues. Here the CDR3 DNA reads TGTGCCAGCAGCCGACGGGGGCCCCACACAGATACGCAGTATTTT. It translates to CASSRRGPHTDTQYF.

This chain joins TRBV7-9 and TRBJ2-1; TRBD1 matches 9 bases. This CDR3 is built from 16 residues. The trim removed 3 bases at V and 5 bases at J, leaving 8 bases unmatched. The V gene's germline CDR1 is SEHNR and CDR2 FQNEAQ (reference sequence). CDR3: CASSFRGQGFNNEQFF. In DNA form, the CDR3 reads TGTGCCAGCAGCTTCAGAGGACAGGGGTTCAACAATGAGCAGTTCTTC.

This sequence joins TRBV11-2 and TRBJ2-3; tentatively, D is TRBD2 (5 bases). CDR1 is SGHAT and CDR2 is FQNNGV in the germline V gene. This CDR3 is built from 17 residues. The ends were cut back, 5 bases at V and 6 bases at J, with 24 bases in the middle. CDR3 DNA sequence: TGTGCCAGCAGCCGCCGGGGTGGCGGCAGTCTTTCCGATACGCAGTATTTT. Translation: CASSRRGGGSLSDTQYF.

The table lists this clonotype with a few counts. The V gene is TRBV7-2, the J gene TRBJ2-7; weak D call: TRBD1 (6 bases). V was trimmed by 3 bases and J by 4 bases, leaving 10 bases between them. CDR1 SGHTA and CDR2 FQGNSA come from the germline V gene. The CDR3 is 13 residues long. CDR3 in DNA: TGTGCCAGCAGCTTTCTGGGGGCGTACGAGCAGTACTTC. Amino acids: CASSFLGAYEQYF. Full variable domain (rest looked up from reference TRBV7-2 and TRBJ2-7): GAGVSQSPSNKVTEKGKDVELRCDPISGHTALYWYRQSLGQGLEFLIYFQGNSAPDKSGLPSDRFSAERTGGSVSTLTIQRTQQEDSAVYLCASSFLGAYEQYFGPGTRLTVT.

The rearrangement links TRBV7-6 to TRBJ2-6; tentative D call: TRBD2 (6 bases). In germline, CDR1 is SGHVS, CDR2 FNYEAQ. Trimming pared 7 bases from V and 5 bases from J, leaving 18 bases between. The CDR3 runs to 16 residues. The CDR3 spells CASTNGGDLRANVLTF. CDR3 sequence (DNA): TGTGCCAGCACCAACGGAGGGGATCTTAGGGCCAACGTCCTGACTTTC.

This chain links TRBV7-8 with TRBJ1-4, with a possible D match to TRBD1 (5 bases). This CDR3 spans 15 amino acids. V lost 5 bases and J 3 bases, leaving 13 bases between the germline ends. CDR1 is SGHVS, CDR2 FQNEAQ, per germline. CDR3 amino acids: CASSLGLRANEKLFF. As DNA, the CDR3 is TGTGCCAGCAGCCTGGGACTCCGAGCTAATGAAAAACTGTTTTTT.

The chain joins TRBV9 to TRBJ2-1; D not certain. The CDR3 covers 13 residues. With 2 bases removed from V and 5 bases from J, the gap between germline ends came to 8 bases. Germline V CDR1 and CDR2: SGDLS, YYNGEE. CDR3 in amino acids: CASSVDGDNEQFF. CDR3 DNA sequence: TGTGCCAGCAGCGTCGACGGAGACAATGAGCAGTTCTTC.

The gene calls are TRBV12-5 and TRBJ1-1; TRBD1 agrees at 7 bases. With 5 bases clipped from V and 1 base from J, the junction kept 10 bases outside the gene matches. Germline V lookup: CDR1 LGHNT, CDR2 FRNRAP. The CDR3 length is 16 residues. The CDR3: CASGLYFGTANTEAFF. For the CDR3, the DNA is TGTGCTAGTGGTCTCTACTTCGGGACAGCGAACACTGAAGCTTTCTTT.

This clonotype showed up just a few times. V and J are TRBV6-2 or TRBV6-3 and TRBJ2-5; either TRBD1 or TRBD2 may supply D (5 bases each). V lost 0 bases, J lost 5 bases, and 13 bases lay in between. The CDR3 extends over 15 amino acids. The V gene's germline CDR1 is MNHEY and CDR2 SVGEGT. CDR3 loop: CASSYSAGPGETQYF. As DNA, the CDR3 is TGTGCCAGCAGTTACTCGGCAGGGCCGGGGGAGACCCAGTACTTC.

The chain is built from TRBV15 and TRBJ2-1, with D perhaps TRBD2 (6 bases). Trimming removed 1 base at V and 12 bases at J, with 25 bases between. Looked up from germline, CDR1 is LNHNV and CDR2 is YYDKDF (reference sequence). This CDR3 has 17 amino acids. The CDR3 loop reads CATSRGSETRLSAGQFF. CDR3 coding DNA: TGTGCCACCAGCAGAGGGTCCGAGACTAGGCTTTCGGCTGGGCAGTTCTTC.

J is TRBJ2-2 and V is TRBV12-5; either TRBD1 or TRBD2 may fit D (5 bases each). Trimming pared 6 bases from V and 7 bases from J, leaving 15 bases between. The CDR3 sequence is 14 residues long. Germline values: CDR1 LGHNT, CDR2 FRNRAP. This CDR3 is CASGPGTEGGELFF. The CDR3 nucleotides are TGTGCTAGTGGCCCCGGGACCGAGGGCGGGGAGCTGTTTTTT.

This clonotype came up a few times. V is TRBV4-1 and J is TRBJ2-1, with no clear D. CDR3 size: 12 residues. V lost 7 bases to trimming and J lost 10 bases, with 14 bases between them. Germline lookup yields CDR1 MGHRA and CDR2 YSYEKL. The CDR3 loop reads CASTGPSREQFF. Here the CDR3 DNA reads TGCGCCAGCACCGGGCCCAGTCGGGAGCAGTTCTTC.